This T cell receptor (beta chain) was profiled in a study of metastatic and nonmetastatic thyroid tumors. Across the study: Repertoire data that came from the blood and tumor or nodule tissue of malignant and benign thyroid patients were compared. Study outcomes and limitations: Versus benign nodules, malignant thyroid tumors reportedly had significantly higher TCR beta diversity, in blood and tumor.

Treatment of any kind had been given to no patient before thyroid surgery. Authors' processing steps: In papillary thyroid cancer, a distant-metastasis classifier was built using CDR3 differences across clinicopathological groups. MiXCR was used by TCRdb to re-call the PCR reads. TCRdb, not the original authors, processed these V and J calls. The table lists 21,000 or so clones, 10% to 15% of them singletons. Germline CDR1 reads SGHTA; CDR2 reads FQGNSA. V was cut by 5 bases and J by 1 base, with 11 bases left in between. The CDR3 covers 14 residues. The table lists this clone with many counts. Its cognate antigen is unknown.

The sequence came from a female donor with papillary thyroid cancer or a benign thyroid nodule (not recorded which). Some clones in this sample may be carry-over from other donors' samples. Input material: blood. J is TRBJ1-2 and V is TRBV7-2, with D hard to call. The CDR3 coding sequence is TGTGCCAGCAGCATAGATGGAGTTAACTATGGCTACACCTTC. It translates to CASSIDGVNYGYTF. Full variable domain (rest looked up from reference TRBV7-2 and TRBJ1-2): GAGVSQSPSNKVTEKGKDVELRCDPISGHTALYWYRQSLGQGLEFLIYFQGNSAPDKSGLPSDRFSAERTGGSVSTLTIQRTQQEDSAVYLCASSIDGVNYGYTFGSGTRLTVV.